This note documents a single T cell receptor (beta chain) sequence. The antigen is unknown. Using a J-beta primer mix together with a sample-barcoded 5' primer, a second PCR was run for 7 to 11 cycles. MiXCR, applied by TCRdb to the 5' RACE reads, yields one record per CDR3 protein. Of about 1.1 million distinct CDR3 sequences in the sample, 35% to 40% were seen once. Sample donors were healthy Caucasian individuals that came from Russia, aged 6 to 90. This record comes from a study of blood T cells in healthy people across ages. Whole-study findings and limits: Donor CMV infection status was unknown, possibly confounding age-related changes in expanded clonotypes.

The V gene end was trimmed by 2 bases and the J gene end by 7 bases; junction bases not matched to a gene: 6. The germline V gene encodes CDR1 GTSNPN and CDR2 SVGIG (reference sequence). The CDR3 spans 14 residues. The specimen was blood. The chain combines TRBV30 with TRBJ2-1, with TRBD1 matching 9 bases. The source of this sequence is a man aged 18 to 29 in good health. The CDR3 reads CAWSSIGTGNEQFF. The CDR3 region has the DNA TGTGCCTGGAGTTCAATAGGGACAGGGAATGAGCAGTTCTTC.